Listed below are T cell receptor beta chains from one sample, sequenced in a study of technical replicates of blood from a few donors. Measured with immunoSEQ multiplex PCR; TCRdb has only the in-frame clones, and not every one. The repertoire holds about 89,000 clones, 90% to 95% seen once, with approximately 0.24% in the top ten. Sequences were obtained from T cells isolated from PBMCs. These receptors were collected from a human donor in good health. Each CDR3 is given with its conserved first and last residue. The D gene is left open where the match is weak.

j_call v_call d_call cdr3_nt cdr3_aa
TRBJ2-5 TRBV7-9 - TGTGCCAGCAGCTTAGGACTCGAGACCCAGTACTTC CASSLGLETQYF
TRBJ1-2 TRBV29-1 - TGCAGCGGGAGGTATAACTATGGCTACACCTTC CSGRYNYGYTF
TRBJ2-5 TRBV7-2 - TGTGCCAGCAGCTTAGCGCGCGGACAAGGGCTTGACCAAGAGACCCAGTACTTC CASSLARGQGLDQETQYF
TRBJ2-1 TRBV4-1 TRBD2 TGCGCCAGCAGCCAAAATGCGGGGGGTTACAATGAGCAGTTCTTC CASSQNAGGYNEQFF
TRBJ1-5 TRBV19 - TGTGCCAGTAGTATCTATCCTCGGGACTTTAATCAGCCCCAGCATTTT CASSIYPRDFNQPQHF
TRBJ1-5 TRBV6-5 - TGTGCCAGCAGCATGACAGGAGGCAATCAGCCCCAGCATTTT CASSMTGGNQPQHF
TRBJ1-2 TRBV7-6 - TGTGCCAGCAGCTCCCAGGGTGAATACACCTTC CASSSQGEYTF
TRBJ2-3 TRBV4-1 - TGCGCCAGCAGCCAAAGCCAGGGGAGCACAGATACGCAGTATTTT CASSQSQGSTDTQYF
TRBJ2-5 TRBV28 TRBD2 TGTGCCAGCAGTTTAGACGGGAGGGTGGGAGAGACCCAGTACTTC CASSLDGRVGETQYF
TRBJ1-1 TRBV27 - TGTGCCAGCACCCGCCTCTCAGGGACTGAAGCTTTCTTT CASTRLSGTEAFF
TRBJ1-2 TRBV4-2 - TGTGCCAGCAGCCAACCACGAGCTGGCTACACCTTC CASSQPRAGYTF
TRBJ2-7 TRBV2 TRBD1 TGTGCCAGCAACACAGGGGGATACGAGCAGTACTTC CASNTGGYEQYF
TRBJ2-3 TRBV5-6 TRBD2 TGTGCCAGCAGCCTACTCCTAGCGGGGGAAGATACGCAGTATTTT CASSLLLAGEDTQYF
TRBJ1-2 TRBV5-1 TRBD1 TGCGCCAGCAGCATAGGGACAGCTAACTATGGCTACACCTTC CASSIGTANYGYTF